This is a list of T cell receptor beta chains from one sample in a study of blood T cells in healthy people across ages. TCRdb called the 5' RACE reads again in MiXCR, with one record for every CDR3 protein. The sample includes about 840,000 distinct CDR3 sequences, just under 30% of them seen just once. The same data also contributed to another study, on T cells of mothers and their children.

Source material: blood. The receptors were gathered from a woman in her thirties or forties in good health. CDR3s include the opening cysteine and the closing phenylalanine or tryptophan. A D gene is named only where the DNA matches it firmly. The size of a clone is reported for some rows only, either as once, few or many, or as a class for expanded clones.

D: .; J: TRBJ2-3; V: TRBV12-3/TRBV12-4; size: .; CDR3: CASSLGMRADVQYF; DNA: TGTGCCAGCAGTTTGGGGATGAGGGCAGATGTGCAGTATTTT
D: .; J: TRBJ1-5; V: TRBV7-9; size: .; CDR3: CASATGKDQPQHF; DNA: TGTGCCAGCGCCACAGGGAAAGATCAACCCCAGCATTTT
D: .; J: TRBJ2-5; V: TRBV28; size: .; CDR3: CASSLMGSSYNEQYF; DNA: TGTGCCAGCAGTTTAATGGGAAGCTCCTACAATGAGCAGTACTTC
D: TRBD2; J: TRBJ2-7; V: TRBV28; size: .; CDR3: CASSFAGALAGLPSSYEQYF; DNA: TGTGCCAGCAGTTTTGCCGGGGCACTAGCGGGGCTCCCTAGCTCCTACGAGCAGTACTTC
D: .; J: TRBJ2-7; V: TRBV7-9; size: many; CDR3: CASRYTQGGPYEQYF; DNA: TGTGCCAGCAGATATACCCAGGGAGGTCCCTACGAGCAGTACTTC
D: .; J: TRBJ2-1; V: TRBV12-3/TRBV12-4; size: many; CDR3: CANTIRDFPNEQFF; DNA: TGTGCCAATACCATTCGGGACTTCCCCAATGAGCAGTTCTTC
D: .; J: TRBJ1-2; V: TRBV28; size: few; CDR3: CASQTGINYGYTF; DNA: TGTGCCAGCCAAACCGGGATCAACTATGGCTACACCTTC
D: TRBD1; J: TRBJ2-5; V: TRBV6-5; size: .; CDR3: CASSYPDRGGETQYF; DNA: TGTGCCAGCAGTTACCCGGACAGGGGTGGTGAGACCCAGTACTTC
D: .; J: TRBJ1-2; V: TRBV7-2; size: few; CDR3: CASSLVNGVGYTF; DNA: TGTGCCAGCAGCTTAGTGAACGGGGTTGGCTACACCTTC
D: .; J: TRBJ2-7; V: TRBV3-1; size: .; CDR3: CASSQEGRARSYEQYF; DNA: TGTGCCAGCAGCCAAGAGGGGCGGGCCCGGTCCTACGAGCAGTACTTC
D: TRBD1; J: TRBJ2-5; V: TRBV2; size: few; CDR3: CTSTWDSQETQYF; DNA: TGTACCAGCACCTGGGACAGCCAAGAGACCCAGTACTTC
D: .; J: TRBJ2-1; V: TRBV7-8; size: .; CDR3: CAGNSKDLGGYEQFF; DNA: TGTGCCGGCAACTCCAAGGACCTCGGAGGCTATGAGCAGTTCTTC
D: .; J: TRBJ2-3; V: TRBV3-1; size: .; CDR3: CASSLADSAVTQYF; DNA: TGTGCCAGCAGCCTAGCGGACAGCGCAGTTACGCAGTATTTT
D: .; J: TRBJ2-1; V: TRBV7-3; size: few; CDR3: CASSLMDGAEQFF; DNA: TGTGCCAGCAGCTTAATGGACGGGGCGGAGCAGTTCTTC
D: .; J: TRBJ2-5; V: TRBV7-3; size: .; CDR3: CASSRGYGETQYF; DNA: TGTGCCAGCAGCAGGGGGTACGGAGAGACCCAGTACTTC
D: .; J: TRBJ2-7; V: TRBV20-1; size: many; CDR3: CSARDGVRGREYF; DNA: TGCAGTGCTAGAGATGGCGTTCGGGGGAGAGAGTACTTC
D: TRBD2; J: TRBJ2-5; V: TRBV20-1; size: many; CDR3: CSARVPRLAGGGETQYF; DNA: TGCAGTGCTAGAGTCCCTAGACTAGCGGGGGGCGGAGAGACCCAGTACTTC
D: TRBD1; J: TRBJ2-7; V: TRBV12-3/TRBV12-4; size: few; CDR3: CASSSLRPQGLISYEQYF; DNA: TGTGCCAGCAGTTCCCTTAGACCACAGGGGTTAATCTCCTACGAGCAGTACTTC
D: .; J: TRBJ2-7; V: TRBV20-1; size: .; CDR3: CSARVPGGPEQYF; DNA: TGCAGTGCTAGAGTTCCCGGAGGTCCGGAGCAGTACTTC
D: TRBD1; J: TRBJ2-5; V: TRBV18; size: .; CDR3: CASSPSIDRGRDNGETQYF; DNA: TGTGCCAGCTCACCATCGATAGACAGGGGGCGTGATAATGGGGAGACCCAGTACTTC
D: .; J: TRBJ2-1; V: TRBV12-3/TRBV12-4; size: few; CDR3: CASSGESSYNEQFF; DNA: TGTGCCAGCAGTGGGGAAAGCTCCTACAATGAGCAGTTCTTC
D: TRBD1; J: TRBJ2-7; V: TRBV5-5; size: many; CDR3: CASSLAWTGAAYEQYF; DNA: TGTGCCAGCAGCTTGGCCTGGACAGGGGCGGCCTACGAGCAGTACTTC
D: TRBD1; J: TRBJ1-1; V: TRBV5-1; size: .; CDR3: CASSLGTGEDTEAFF; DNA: TGCGCCAGCAGCTTGGGGACAGGGGAGGACACTGAAGCTTTCTTT
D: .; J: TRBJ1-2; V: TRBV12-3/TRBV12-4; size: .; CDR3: CASSLEAWGYGYTF; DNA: TGTGCCAGCAGTTTAGAGGCGTGGGGATATGGCTACACCTTC
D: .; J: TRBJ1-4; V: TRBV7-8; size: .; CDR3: CASSLGRGGSEEKLFF; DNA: TGTGCCAGCAGCTTAGGTCGAGGAGGAAGCGAGGAAAAACTGTTTTTT
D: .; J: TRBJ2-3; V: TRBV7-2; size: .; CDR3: CASSLRLTTDTQYF; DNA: TGTGCCAGCAGCTTACGGCTAACCACAGATACGCAGTATTTT
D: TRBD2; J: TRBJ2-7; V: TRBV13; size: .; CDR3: CASSHSGGSYNEQYF; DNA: TGTGCCAGCAGCCATAGCGGGGGCTCCTACAATGAGCAGTACTTC
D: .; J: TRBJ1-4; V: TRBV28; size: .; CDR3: CASRARGYGEKLFF; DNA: TGTGCCAGCAGGGCAAGGGGGTATGGTGAAAAACTGTTTTTT
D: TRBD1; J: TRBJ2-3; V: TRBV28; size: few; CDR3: CASTWGQRVTDTQYF; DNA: TGTGCCAGCACCTGGGGACAGAGGGTAACTGATACGCAGTATTTT
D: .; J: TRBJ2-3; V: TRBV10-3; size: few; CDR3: CAISGRSRDTTDTQYF; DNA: TGTGCCATCAGTGGTCGCTCGCGGGACACCACAGATACGCAGTATTTT
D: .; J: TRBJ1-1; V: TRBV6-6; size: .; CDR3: CASRRGSNTKAFF; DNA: TGTGCCAGCAGGAGAGGATCAAACACTAAAGCTTTCTTT